The 14 T cell receptor beta chains in this list originate from one sample, sequenced in a study of cytomegalovirus exposure and HLA in healthy donors. The primer mix had 60 Vbeta and 13 Jbeta primers. Repertoires were generated with immunoSEQ multiplex PCR, while TCRdb's copy carries only in-frame clones and drops some. The sample has around 190,000 clones, roughly 85% seen once. The sequenced material came from PBMCs. The receptor source for this set is a woman aged 45-59 years in good health and CMV-seronegative.

This sequence joins TRBV7-7 and TRBJ2-1; D not resolved. Trimming took 3 bases from V and 7 from J, leaving 7 bases between them. This CDR3 has 12 amino acids. CDR1 is SSHAT, CDR2 FNYEAQ, per germline (reference sequence). The CDR3 region has the DNA TGTGCCAGCAGCTTCCGCAGGAATGAGCAGTTCTTC. Translation: CASSFRRNEQFF.

The gene calls are TRBV28 and TRBJ1-4; D is undetermined. Germline V CDR1 and CDR2: MDHEN, SYDVKM. CDR3 length: 15 amino acids. V lost 6 bases and J 10 bases, leaving 21 bases between the germline ends. In DNA form, the CDR3 reads TGTGCCAGCAGCCAAAACGACTTTAAAAGAGGAAAACTGTTTTTT. It translates to CASSQNDFKRGKLFF.

This clone has a single count. The V gene is TRBV27, the J gene TRBJ1-1, with unresolved D. Trimming took off 2 bases at V and 1 base at J, with 8 bases between the two ends. Germline CDR1 is MNHEY and CDR2 is SMNVEV (reference sequence). The CDR3 is 14 amino acids. In DNA, the CDR3 is TGTGCCAGCAGTTTACTCTATGGGAACACTGAAGCTTTCTTT. It translates to CASSLLYGNTEAFF.

V is TRBV27 and J is TRBJ1-1; a weak D match, TRBD1 (5 bases). This CDR3 region has 14 residues. Looked up from germline, CDR1 is MNHEY and CDR2 is SMNVEV (reference sequence). Trimming removed 6 bases at V and 6 bases at J, with 17 bases between. This chain's CDR3 is CASRGLGGVAEAFF. CDR3 in DNA: TGTGCCAGCAGGGGGTTGGGGGGGGTCGCTGAAGCTTTCTTT.

The CDR3 reads CASSLGLGTGSIEQFF. The CDR3 DNA reads as TGTGCCAGCAGCTTAGGCCTGGGGACAGGGTCTATTGAGCAGTTCTTC. The J gene is TRBJ2-1, the V gene TRBV13; 9 nucleotides match TRBD1. The V gene end was trimmed by 0 bases and the J gene end by 9 bases; junction bases not matched to a gene: 9. The CDR3 is 16 residues long. Per the germline V gene, CDR1 is PRHDT and CDR2 is FYEKMQ (reference sequence).

The chain combines TRBV18 with TRBJ2-1; D gene uncertain. The CDR3 spans 13 residues. Trimming took 2 bases from V and 4 from J, leaving 6 bases between them. CDR1 KGHSH and CDR2 LQKENI come from the germline V gene. Here the CDR3 DNA reads TGTGCCAGCTCACCAGACATGTACAATGAGCAGTTCTTC. As protein: CASSPDMYNEQFF.

The chain uses TRBV7-9 and TRBJ2-3; the D gene is possibly TRBD1 (6 bases). This CDR3 contains 17 residues. Germline lookup yields CDR1 SEHNR and CDR2 FQNEAQ (reference sequence). V dropped 3 bases and J dropped 6 bases, with 22 bases sitting between them. CDR3 DNA: TGTGCCAGCAGCTTGGGTACCCAGGGGACCCCCCCGGATACGCAGTATTTT. Encoded protein: CASSLGTQGTPPDTQYF.

The chain joins TRBV18 to TRBJ2-5, with a possible D match to TRBD2 (6 bases). Germline assignment: CDR1 KGHSH and CDR2 LQKENI. The CDR3 consists of 14 residues. Trimming shortened V by 0 bases and J by 2 bases, and 7 bases separated the two germline ends. CDR3 loop: CASSPPGRQETQYF. The DNA of the CDR3 is TGTGCCAGCTCACCACCGGGGAGGCAAGAGACCCAGTACTTC.

The chain carries TRBV5-4 and TRBJ2-7; the match to TRBD1 covers 10 bases. Germline CDR1 and CDR2: SGHNT and YYREEE (reference sequence). This CDR3 comprises 15 residues. Trimming cost V 4 bases and J 5 bases; bases outside gene matches: 9. CDR3 protein: CASSRRTGGINEQYF. The CDR3 DNA reads TGTGCCAGCAGCCGAAGGACAGGGGGAATCAACGAGCAGTACTTC.

The rearrangement joins TRBV10-3 to TRBJ2-3, with 7 bases identical to TRBD1. Germline loops: CDR1 ENHRY, CDR2 SYGVKD. The CDR3 is made up of 14 amino acids. After removal of 6 bases from V and 6 bases from J, the junction contained 9 bases not matched to a gene. For the CDR3, the DNA is TGTGCCATCAGCCGACAAGGGGGCGGCGATACGCAGTATTTT. It codes for CAISRQGGGDTQYF.

This clone came up once. The DNA for the CDR3 is TGCGCCAGCAGCCAATACAGGGGGGCCTACGAGCAGTACTTC. Translating it yields CASSQYRGAYEQYF. The V and J genes are TRBV5-1 and TRBJ2-7, with 8 nucleotides matching TRBD1. Germline CDR1 SGHRS, CDR2 YFSETQ. The CDR3 sequence is 14 residues long. Germline trimming cut 4 bases from V and 2 bases from J; bases unmatched to any gene: 5.

This chain uses TRBV6-5 with TRBJ1-4; tentative D call: TRBD1 (6 bases). V was cut by 2 bases and J by 5 bases, with 9 bases left in between. CDR1 is MNHEY and CDR2 is SVGAGI in the germline V gene. This CDR3 has 14 amino acids. CDR3 bases: TGTGCCAGCAGTTACCTAGGGACAAATGAAAAACTGTTTTTT. This gives the protein CASSYLGTNEKLFF.

This clone was counted between two and nine times. This chain joins TRBV19 and TRBJ1-5; tentative D call: TRBD1 (6 bases). V shed 5 bases and J shed 16 bases, with 18 bases lying between them. The CDR3 is 12 residues long. Germline lookup yields CDR1 LNHDA and CDR2 SQIVND (reference sequence). CDR3 sequence reads: CASSPRDTVIHF. CDR3 DNA sequence: TGTGCCAGTAGTCCCCGGGACACCGTTATACATTTT. The complete variable domain, with remaining parts taken from reference TRBV19 and TRBJ1-5, reads DGGITQSPKYLFRKEGQNVTLSCEQNLNHDAMYWYRQDPGQGLRLIYYSQIVNDFQKGDIAEGYSVSREKKESFPLTVTSAQKNPTAFYLCASSPRDTVIHFGDGTRLSIL.

The chain couples TRBV28 to TRBJ2-1; the match to TRBD2 covers 10 bases. Germline loops: CDR1 MDHEN, CDR2 SYDVKM. J was trimmed by 6 bases and V by 5 bases; bases with no gene match: 1. The CDR3 is made up of 13 amino acids. The CDR3 sequence is CASSGTSVNEQFF. For the CDR3, the DNA is TGTGCCAGCAGTGGGACTAGCGTCAATGAGCAGTTCTTC.